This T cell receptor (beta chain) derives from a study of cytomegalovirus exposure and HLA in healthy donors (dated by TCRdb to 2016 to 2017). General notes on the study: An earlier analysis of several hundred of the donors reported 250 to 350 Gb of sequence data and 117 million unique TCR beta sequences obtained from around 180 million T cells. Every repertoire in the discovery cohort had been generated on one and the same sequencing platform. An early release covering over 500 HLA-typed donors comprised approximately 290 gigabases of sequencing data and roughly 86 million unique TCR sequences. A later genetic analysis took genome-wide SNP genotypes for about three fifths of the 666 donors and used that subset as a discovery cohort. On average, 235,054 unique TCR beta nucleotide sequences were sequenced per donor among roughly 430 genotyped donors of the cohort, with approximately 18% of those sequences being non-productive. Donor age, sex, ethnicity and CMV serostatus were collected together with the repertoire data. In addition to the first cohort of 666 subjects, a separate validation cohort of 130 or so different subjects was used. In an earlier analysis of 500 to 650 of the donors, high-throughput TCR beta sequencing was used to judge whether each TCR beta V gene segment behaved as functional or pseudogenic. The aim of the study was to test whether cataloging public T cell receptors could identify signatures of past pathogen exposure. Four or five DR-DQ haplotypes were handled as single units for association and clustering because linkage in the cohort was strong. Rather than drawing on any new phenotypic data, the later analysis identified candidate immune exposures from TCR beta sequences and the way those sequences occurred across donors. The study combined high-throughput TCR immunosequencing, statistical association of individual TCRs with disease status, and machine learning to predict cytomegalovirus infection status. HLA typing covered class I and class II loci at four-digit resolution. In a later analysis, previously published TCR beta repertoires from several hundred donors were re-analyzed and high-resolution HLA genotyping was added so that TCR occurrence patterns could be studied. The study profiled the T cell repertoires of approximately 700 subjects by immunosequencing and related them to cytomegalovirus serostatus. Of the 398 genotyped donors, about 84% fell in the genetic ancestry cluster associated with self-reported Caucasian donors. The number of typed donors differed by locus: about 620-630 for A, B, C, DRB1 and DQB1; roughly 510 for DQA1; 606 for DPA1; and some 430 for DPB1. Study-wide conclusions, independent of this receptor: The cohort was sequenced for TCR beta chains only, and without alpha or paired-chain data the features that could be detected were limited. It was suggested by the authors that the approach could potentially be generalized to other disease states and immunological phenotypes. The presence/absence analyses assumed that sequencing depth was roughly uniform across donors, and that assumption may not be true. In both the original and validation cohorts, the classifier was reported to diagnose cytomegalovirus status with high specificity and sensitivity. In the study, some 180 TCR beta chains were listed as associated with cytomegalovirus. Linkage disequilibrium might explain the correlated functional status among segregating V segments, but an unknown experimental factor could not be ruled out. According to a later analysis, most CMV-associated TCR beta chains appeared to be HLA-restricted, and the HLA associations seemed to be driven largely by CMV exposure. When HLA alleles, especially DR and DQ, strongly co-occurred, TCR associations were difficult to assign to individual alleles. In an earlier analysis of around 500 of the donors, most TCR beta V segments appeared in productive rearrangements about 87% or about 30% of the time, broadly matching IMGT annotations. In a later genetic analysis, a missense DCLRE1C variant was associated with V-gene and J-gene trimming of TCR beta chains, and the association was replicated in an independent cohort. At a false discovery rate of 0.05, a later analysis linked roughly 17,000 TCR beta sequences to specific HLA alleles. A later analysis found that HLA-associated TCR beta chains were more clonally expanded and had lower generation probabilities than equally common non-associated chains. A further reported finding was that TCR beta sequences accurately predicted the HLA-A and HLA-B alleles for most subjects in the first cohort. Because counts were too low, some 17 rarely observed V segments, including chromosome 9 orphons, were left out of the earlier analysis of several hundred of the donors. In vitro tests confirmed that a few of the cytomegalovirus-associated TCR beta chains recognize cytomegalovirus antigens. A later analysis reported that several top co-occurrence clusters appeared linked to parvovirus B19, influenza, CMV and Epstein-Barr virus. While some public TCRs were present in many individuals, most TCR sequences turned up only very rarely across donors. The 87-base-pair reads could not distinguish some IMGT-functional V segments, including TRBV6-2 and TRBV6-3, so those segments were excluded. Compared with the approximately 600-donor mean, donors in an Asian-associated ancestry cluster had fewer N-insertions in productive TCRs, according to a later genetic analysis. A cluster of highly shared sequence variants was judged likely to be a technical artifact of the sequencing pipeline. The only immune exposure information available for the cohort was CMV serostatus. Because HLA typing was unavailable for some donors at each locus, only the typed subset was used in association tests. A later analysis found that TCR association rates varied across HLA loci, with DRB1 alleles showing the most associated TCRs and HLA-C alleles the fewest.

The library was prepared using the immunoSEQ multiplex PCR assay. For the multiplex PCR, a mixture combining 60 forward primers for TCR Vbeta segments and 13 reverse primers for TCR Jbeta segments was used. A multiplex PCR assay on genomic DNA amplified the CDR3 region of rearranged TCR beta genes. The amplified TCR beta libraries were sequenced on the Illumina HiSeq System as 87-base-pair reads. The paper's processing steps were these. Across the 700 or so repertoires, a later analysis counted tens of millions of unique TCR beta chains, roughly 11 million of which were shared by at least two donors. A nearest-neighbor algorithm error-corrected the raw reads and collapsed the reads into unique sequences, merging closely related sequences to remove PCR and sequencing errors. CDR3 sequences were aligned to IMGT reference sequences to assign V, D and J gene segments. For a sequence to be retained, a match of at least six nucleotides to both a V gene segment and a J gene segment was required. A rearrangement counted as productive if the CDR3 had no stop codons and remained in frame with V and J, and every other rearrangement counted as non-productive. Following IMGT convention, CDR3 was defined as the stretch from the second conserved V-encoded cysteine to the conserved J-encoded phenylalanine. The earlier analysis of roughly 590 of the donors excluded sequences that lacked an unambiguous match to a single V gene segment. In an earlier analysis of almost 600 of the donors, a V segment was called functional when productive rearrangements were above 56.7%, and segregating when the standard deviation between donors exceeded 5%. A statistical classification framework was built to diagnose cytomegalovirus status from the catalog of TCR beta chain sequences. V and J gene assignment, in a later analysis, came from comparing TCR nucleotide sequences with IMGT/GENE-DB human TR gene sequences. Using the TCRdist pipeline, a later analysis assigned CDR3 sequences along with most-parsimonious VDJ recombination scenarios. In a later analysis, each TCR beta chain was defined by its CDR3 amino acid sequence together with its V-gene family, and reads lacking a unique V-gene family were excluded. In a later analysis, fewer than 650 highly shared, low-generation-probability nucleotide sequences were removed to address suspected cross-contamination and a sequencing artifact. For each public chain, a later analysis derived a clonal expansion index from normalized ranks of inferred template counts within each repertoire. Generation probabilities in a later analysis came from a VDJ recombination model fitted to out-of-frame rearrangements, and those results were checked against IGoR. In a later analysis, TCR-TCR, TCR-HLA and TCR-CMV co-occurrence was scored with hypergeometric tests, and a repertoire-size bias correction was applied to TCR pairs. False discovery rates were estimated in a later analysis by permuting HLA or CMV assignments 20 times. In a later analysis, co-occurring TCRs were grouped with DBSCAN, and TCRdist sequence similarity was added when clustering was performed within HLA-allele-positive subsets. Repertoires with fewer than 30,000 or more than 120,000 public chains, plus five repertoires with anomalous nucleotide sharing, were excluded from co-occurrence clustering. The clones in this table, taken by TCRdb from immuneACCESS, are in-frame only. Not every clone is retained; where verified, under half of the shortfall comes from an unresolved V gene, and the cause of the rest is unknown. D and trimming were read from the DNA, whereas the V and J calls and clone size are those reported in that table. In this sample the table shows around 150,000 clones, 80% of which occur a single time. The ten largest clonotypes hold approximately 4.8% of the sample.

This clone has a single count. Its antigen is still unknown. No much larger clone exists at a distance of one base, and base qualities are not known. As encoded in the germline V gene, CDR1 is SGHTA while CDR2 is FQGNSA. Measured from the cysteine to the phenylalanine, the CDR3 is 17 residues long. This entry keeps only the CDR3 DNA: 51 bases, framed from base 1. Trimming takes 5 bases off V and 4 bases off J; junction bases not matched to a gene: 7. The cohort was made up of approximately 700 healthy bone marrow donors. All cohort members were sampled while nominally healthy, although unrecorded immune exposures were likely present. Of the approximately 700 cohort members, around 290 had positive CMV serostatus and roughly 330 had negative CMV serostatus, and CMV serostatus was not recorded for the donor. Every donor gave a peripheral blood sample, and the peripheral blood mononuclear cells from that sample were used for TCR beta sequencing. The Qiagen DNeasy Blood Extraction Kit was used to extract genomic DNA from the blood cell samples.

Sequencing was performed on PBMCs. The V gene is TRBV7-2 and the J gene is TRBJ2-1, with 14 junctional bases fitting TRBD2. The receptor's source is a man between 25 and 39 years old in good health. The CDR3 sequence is CASSTGTSGSLYNEQFF. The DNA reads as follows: TGTGCCAGCAGCACCGGGACTAGCGGGAGTTTGTACAATGAGCAGTTCTTC.